The clone carrying this T cell receptor (beta chain) was seen ten or more times. Molecular barcoded adaptors covering alpha/delta and beta/gamma chains were used on roughly 400 ng RNA. TCRdb ran MiXCR on the reads and lists one entry per CDR3 protein. The sample consists of 50,000 or so distinct CDR3 sequences, roughly 19% of them appearing once. The data were taken from a study of read filtering for tumor transcriptome and immune sequencing. The wider study: The cohort had over 16 men and approximately 14 women aged roughly 40 to 90, mean approximately 66 years. After DNase treatment, RNA was made into whole-transcriptome libraries.

CDR1 and CDR2 from the germline V gene are SEHNR and FQNEAQ (reference sequence). This CDR3 contains 15 residues. The junction had 4 bases not matched to a gene; V was cut back by 3 bases and J by 3 bases. This clonotype originated in a donor at least 40 years old with multiple myeloma. Sequencing input: a population of CD138-negative cells sorted from bone marrow. The genes are TRBV7-9 and TRBJ1-5, with 8 bases aligning to TRBD1. Written as DNA, the CDR3 is TGTGCCAGCAGCTTGGGGACAGGATACAATCAGCCCCAGCATTTT. It encodes CASSLGTGYNQPQHF. The full variable domain, with the rest looked up from reference TRBV7-9 and TRBJ1-5, is DTGVSQNPRHKITKRGQNVTFRCDPISEHNRLYWYRQTLGQGPEFLTYFQNEAQLEKSRLLSDRFSAERPKGSFSTLEIQRTEQGDSAMYLCASSLGTGYNQPQHFGDGTRLSIL.